The clone carrying this TCR beta chain was observed once. Its antigen is not known. Here immunoSEQ multiplex PCR was the method, and the copy in TCRdb shows in-frame clones only, minus some. The sample consists of 170,000 or so clones, 90% to 95% of them appearing once. The germline V gene encodes CDR1 LGHNA and CDR2 YSLEER. The CDR3 is 16 amino acids. J gave up 1 base and V 0 bases, and 5 bases lay outside the gene matches. These data originate in a study of T cell responses to AZD1222 COVID-19 vaccine. Study-level findings and limits: Vaccine-related CD4 TCRs covered spike, predominating at 160-218 and 743-854. It was only a handful of AZD1222 recipients who were seropositive at baseline. Among the donors, most were white British and more were female, and clonal diversity was possibly underestimated. Every sample of the repertoires postdated the peak T cell response.

The TCR was taken from an adult who received the MenACWY meningococcal vaccine as a control. V is TRBV4-3 and J is TRBJ1-1; 7 bases map to TRBD1. The material was peripheral blood, obtained 28 days after the second dose of the MenACWY control vaccine. CDR3 DNA: TGCGCCAGCAGCCAAGATGGCCGGACAGGGAACACTGAAGCTTTCTTT. It is translated as CASSQDGRTGNTEAFF.